The rows below give T cell receptor beta chains drawn from one sample of a study of blood T cell repertoires in COVID-19. The repertoire was sequenced with immunoSEQ multiplex PCR; TCRdb's copy has only in-frame clones and lacks some. The data show about 410,000 clones, 90% seen once. The sample comprised PBMCs or T cells enriched from blood (not recorded which). Receptors were obtained from a man between 18 and 35 years old who had recovered from COVID-19. The CDR3 runs from the conserved cysteine through the conserved F or W. The order of the fields is CDR3 protein, V gene, clone size, CDR3 length. Clone sizes are given selectively: once, few, many, or a class where the clone is expanded.

CDR3aa: CASSLGQGLYGYTF; v_gene: TRBV7-2; abundance: once; len: 14
CDR3aa: CASGFGLGLQNQPQHF; v_gene: TRBV12-5; abundance: -; len: 16
CDR3aa: CASSPLWTATYNEQFF; v_gene: TRBV7-8; abundance: -; len: 16
CDR3aa: CSASSGTGLITAKNIQYF; v_gene: TRBV20-1; abundance: -; len: 18
CDR3aa: CSVEDRRGLGTTNYGYTF; v_gene: TRBV29-1; abundance: -; len: 18
CDR3aa: CASSRGGQAENIQYF; v_gene: TRBV18; abundance: -; len: 15
CDR3aa: CASSPPSAGNYGYTF; v_gene: TRBV28; abundance: -; len: 15
CDR3aa: CASSGTPRGDNEQFF; v_gene: TRBV9; abundance: -; len: 15
CDR3aa: CASSPRTGTYEQYF; v_gene: TRBV5-1; abundance: -; len: 14
CDR3aa: CASGVRAVAEAFF; v_gene: TRBV12-3/TRBV12-4; abundance: -; len: 13
CDR3aa: CASSPGYGGYTF; v_gene: TRBV6-5; abundance: -; len: 12
CDR3aa: CASSQQGATNEKLFF; v_gene: TRBV28; abundance: -; len: 15
CDR3aa: CASSLRGASGATYEQYF; v_gene: TRBV27; abundance: -; len: 17
CDR3aa: CASSRLAGGEETQYF; v_gene: TRBV5-5; abundance: -; len: 15
CDR3aa: CASSKGPATVTEAFF; v_gene: TRBV5-8; abundance: -; len: 15
CDR3aa: CASSLGGQYEQYF; v_gene: TRBV5-6; abundance: -; len: 13